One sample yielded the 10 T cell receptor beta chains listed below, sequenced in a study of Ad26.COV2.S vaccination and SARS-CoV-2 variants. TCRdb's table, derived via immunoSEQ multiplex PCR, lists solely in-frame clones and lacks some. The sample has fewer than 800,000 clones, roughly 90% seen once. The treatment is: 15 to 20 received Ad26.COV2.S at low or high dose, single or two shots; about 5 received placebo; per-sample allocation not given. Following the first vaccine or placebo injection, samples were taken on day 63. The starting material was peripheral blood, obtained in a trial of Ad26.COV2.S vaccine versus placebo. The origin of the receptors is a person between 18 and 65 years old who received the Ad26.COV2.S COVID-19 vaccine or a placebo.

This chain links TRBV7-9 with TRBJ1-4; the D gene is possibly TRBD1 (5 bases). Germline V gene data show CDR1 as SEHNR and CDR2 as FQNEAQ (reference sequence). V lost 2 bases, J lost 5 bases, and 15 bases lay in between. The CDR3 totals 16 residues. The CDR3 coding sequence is TGTGCCAGCAGCTTAAGGTGGCAGGGAGGGAATGAAAAACTGTTTTTT. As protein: CASSLRWQGGNEKLFF.

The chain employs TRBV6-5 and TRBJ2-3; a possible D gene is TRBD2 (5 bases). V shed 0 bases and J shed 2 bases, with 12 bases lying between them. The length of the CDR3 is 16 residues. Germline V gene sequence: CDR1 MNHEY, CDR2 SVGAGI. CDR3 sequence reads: CASSYSEEPLTDTQYF. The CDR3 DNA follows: TGTGCCAGCAGTTACTCGGAGGAACCCCTCACAGATACGCAGTATTTT.

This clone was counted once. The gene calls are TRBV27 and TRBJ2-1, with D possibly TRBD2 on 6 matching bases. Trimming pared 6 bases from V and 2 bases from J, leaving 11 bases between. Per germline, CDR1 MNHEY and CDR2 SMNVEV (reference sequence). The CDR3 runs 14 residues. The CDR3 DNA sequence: TGTGCCAGCAGGGCCGGGGGAGCCTACAATGAGCAGTTCTTC. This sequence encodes CASRAGGAYNEQFF.

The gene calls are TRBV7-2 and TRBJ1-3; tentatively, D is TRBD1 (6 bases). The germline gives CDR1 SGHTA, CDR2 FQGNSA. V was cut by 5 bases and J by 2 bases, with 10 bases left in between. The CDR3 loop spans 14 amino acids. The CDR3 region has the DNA TGTGCCAGCAGCCGTGGGACAACTGGAAACACCATATATTTT. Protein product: CASSRGTTGNTIYF.

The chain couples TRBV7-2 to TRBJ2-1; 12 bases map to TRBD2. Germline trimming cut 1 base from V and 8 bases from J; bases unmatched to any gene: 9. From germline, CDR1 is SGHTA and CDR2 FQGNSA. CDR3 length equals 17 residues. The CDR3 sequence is CASSLGPLAGGYHEQFF. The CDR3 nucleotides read TGTGCCAGCAGCTTAGGCCCGCTAGCGGGAGGGTACCATGAGCAGTTCTTC.

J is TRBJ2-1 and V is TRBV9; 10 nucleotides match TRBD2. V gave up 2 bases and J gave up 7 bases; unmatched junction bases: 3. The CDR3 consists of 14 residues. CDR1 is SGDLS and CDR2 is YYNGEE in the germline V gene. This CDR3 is CASSVGTSVNEQFF. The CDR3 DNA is TGTGCCAGCAGCGTCGGGACTAGCGTTAATGAGCAGTTCTTC.

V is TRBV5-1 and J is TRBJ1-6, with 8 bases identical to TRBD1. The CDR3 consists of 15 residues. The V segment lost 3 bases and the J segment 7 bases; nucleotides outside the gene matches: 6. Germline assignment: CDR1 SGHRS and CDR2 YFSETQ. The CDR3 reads CASSSSGGGNSPLHF. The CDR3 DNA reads TGCGCCAGCAGCTCCTCAGGGGGCGGAAATTCACCCCTCCACTTT.

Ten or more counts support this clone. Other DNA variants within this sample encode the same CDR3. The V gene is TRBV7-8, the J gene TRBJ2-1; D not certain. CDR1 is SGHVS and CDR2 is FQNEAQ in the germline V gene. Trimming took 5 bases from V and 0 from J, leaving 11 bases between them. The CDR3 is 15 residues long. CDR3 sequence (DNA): TGTGCCAGCAGCCTAGACTCAAGCTCCTACAATGAGCAGTTCTTC. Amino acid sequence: CASSLDSSSYNEQFF. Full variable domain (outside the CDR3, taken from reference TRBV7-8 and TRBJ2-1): GAGVSQSPRYKVAKRGQDVALRCDPISGHVSLFWYQQALGQGPEFLTYFQNEAQLDKSGLPSDRFFAERPEGSVSTLKIQRTQQEDSAVYLCASSLDSSSYNEQFFGPGTRLTVL.

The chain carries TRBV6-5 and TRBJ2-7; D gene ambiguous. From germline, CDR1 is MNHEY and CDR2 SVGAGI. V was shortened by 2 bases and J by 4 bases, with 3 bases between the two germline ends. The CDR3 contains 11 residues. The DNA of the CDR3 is TGTGCCAGCAGTTACGAGTACGAGCAGTACTTC. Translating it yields CASSYEYEQYF.

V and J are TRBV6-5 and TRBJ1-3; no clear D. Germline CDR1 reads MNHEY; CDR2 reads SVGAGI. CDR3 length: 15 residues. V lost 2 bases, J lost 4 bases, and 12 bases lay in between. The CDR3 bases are TGTGCCAGCAGTTACCGGTCTTTACAGGGAAACACCATATATTTT. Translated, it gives CASSYRSLQGNTIYF.